This is a list of T cell receptor beta chains from one sample in a study of tumor and adjacent non-tumor tissue in lung cancer. From the multiplex PCR reads, TCRdb called clonotypes with MiXCR, one entry per CDR3 protein. Of about 140,000 distinct CDR3 sequences in the sample, 66% were seen once. Sequencing input: lung tumor tissue. These TCRs come from a man aged 60-69 years with small cell lung cancer. Each CDR3 is given with its conserved first and last residue. Fields, in order: clone size, D gene, J gene, V gene, CDR3 protein, CDR3 DNA. A D gene is named only where the DNA matches it firmly. Clone size is stated in some rows and not others, as once, few, many or a class when expanded.

>-|-|TRBJ2-4|TRBV5-6
CVSNLVARNIQYF
TGTGTCAGCAACTTGGTGGCGAGAAACATTCAGTACTTC
>once|-|TRBJ1-4|TRBV11-2
CASSSRRSERLFF
TGTGCCAGCAGCTCCAGACGGAGTGAAAGACTGTTCTTT
>-|-|TRBJ2-3|TRBV7-8
CASSLMDTQYF
TGTGCCAGCAGCCTGATGGATACGCAGTATTTT
>many|-|TRBJ1-4|TRBV29-1
CSVEGGGKLFF
TGCAGCGTTGAGGGGGGTGGAAAACTGTTTTTT
>-|-|TRBJ1-1|TRBV11-2
CISSLGQGVDAFF
TGTATTAGCAGCTTAGGGCAAGGGGTAGATGCTTTCTTT
>-|-|TRBJ2-3|TRBV7-9
CASSFSVHTQYF
TGTGCCAGCAGCTTCTCAGTGCATACGCAGTATTTT
>-|-|TRBJ2-1|TRBV6-2/TRBV6-3
CSSSYPDFKGNEQFF
TGTTCCAGCAGTTACCCGGACTTTAAAGGCAATGAGCAGTTCTTC
>-|TRBD1|TRBJ1-5|TRBV20-1
CSASGGQGVGPQHF
TGCAGTGCTAGTGGGGGACAGGGAGTCGGGCCCCAGCATTTT
>-|-|TRBJ1-4|TRBV5-1
CASSLGFSGATNEKLFF
TGCGCCAGCAGCTTGGGATTTTCGGGGGCAACTAATGAAAAACTGTTTTTT
>-|TRBD2|TRBJ2-7|TRBV20-1
CSVPLAGGLSEQYF
TGCAGTGTCCCACTAGCGGGAGGGCTGAGTGAGCAGTACTTC
>many|TRBD2|TRBJ2-5|TRBV24-1
CATSVAGEETQYF
TGTGCCACCAGTGTCGCGGGAGAAGAGACCCAGTACTTC
>few|TRBD2|TRBJ2-1|TRBV4-2
CASSPLKGLAGAYGLRGYSEQFF
TGTGCCAGCAGCCCCCTCAAGGGACTAGCGGGAGCTTACGGGCTCAGGGGATACAGTGAGCAGTTCTTC
>-|-|TRBJ1-2|TRBV12-3/TRBV12-4
CASSSWERWIGGYTF
TGTGCCAGCAGTTCCTGGGAGAGGTGGATAGGTGGCTACACCTTC
>-|TRBD1|TRBJ2-7|TRBV6-1
CASSHIRTGSSYEQYF
TGTGCCAGCAGTCATATAAGGACAGGGAGCTCCTACGAGCAGTACTTC
>-|TRBD2|TRBJ2-7|TRBV5-1
CASSLLAGGLYEQYF
TGCGCCAGCAGCTTGCTGGCGGGAGGCCTCTACGAGCAGTACTTC
>many|-|TRBJ2-3|TRBV4-2
CASSQGDAESADTQYF
TGTGCCAGCAGCCAAGGGGACGCGGAGTCCGCAGATACGCAGTATTTT
>-|-|TRBJ2-3|TRBV4-2
CASSQDPRGGTETQYF
TGTGCCAGCAGCCAAGATCCCCGCGGGGGCACAGAAACGCAGTATTTT
>many|TRBD1|TRBJ1-5|TRBV24-1
CATSDPDRKSNQPQHF
TGTGCCACCAGTGACCCGGACAGGAAAAGCAATCAGCCCCAGCATTTT
>-|-|TRBJ2-3|TRBV5-5
CASSSAGEGTETQYF
TGTGCCAGCAGCTCGGCAGGGGAGGGGACAGAAACGCAGTATTTT
>-|-|TRBJ1-5|TRBV6-1
CTSSEDDGYNQPQHF
TGTACCAGCAGTGAAGATGACGGGTACAATCAGCCCCAGCATTTT
>-|TRBD2|TRBJ2-1|TRBV7-3
CASSPAGVRGEQFF
TGTGCCAGCAGCCCCGCGGGGGTCCGGGGTGAGCAGTTCTTC
>once|-|TRBJ1-6|TRBV30
CAWTRTGLGISPLHF
TGTGCCTGGACGAGGACGGGACTCGGCATTTCACCCCTCCACTTT
>few|TRBD2|TRBJ2-1|TRBV20-1
CSASGSGSEFGNEQFF
TGCAGTGCTAGTGGTAGCGGGAGTGAGTTTGGGAATGAGCAGTTCTTC
>-|-|TRBJ1-2|TRBV20-1
CSARRGGYGYIF
TGCAGTGCTAGACGGGGAGGCTATGGCTACATTTTC
>-|TRBD1|TRBJ1-5|TRBV30
CAWSHGGGGSNQPQHF
TGTGCCTGGAGTCATGGAGGGGGCGGAAGCAATCAGCCCCAGCATTTT
>-|TRBD1|TRBJ2-7|TRBV7-8
CASSLADRASHEQYF
TGCGCCAGCAGCTTAGCGGACAGGGCGTCCCACGAGCAGTACTTC
>-|TRBD2|TRBJ2-7|TRBV29-1
CSVTSGYEQYF
TGTAGCGTAACTAGCGGCTACGAGCAGTACTTC
>-|TRBD1|TRBJ2-5|TRBV7-2
CASTSSGGGETQYF
TGTGCCAGCACATCCTCAGGGGGCGGAGAGACCCAGTACTTC